This passage covers 15 T cell receptor beta chains from one sample sequenced in a study of identical twins. From the 5' RACE reads, TCRdb called clonotypes with MiXCR, one entry per CDR3 protein. Found here are roughly 1,500,000 distinct CDR3 sequences, about 32% of them singletons; the top ten hold roughly 0.3%. The material sequenced was cord blood. These receptors originate from a newborn girl in good health.

This clonotype was detected many times. The chain carries TRBV12-3 or TRBV12-4 and TRBJ2-5; 7 bases match TRBD1. With 5 bases clipped from V and 5 bases from J, the junction kept 5 bases outside the gene matches. This CDR3 has 13 amino acids. CDR3: CASSGRGLETQYF. The CDR3 region has the DNA TGTGCCAGCAGTGGTAGGGGGCTTGAGACCCAGTACTTC.

V is TRBV2 and J is TRBJ1-4; D gene unclear. Germline V gene sequence: CDR1 SNHLY, CDR2 FYNNEI. CDR3 size: 14 residues. V lost 4 bases to trimming and J lost 1 base, with 7 bases between them. The CDR3 reads CASSVMGTNEKLFF. Here the CDR3 DNA reads TGTGCCAGCAGTGTAATGGGAACTAATGAAAAACTGTTTTTT. Full variable domain (rest looked up from reference TRBV2 and TRBJ1-4): EPEVTQTPSHQVTQMGQEVILRCVPISNHLYFYWYRQILGQKVEFLVSFYNNEISEKSEIFDDQFSVERPDGSNFTLKIRSTKLEDSAMYFCASSVMGTNEKLFFGSGTQLSVL.

Ten or more counts support this clonotype. This chain connects TRBV5-1 to TRBJ2-4; 9 bases match TRBD1. Germline V CDR1 and CDR2: SGHRS, YFSETQ. Unmatched junction bases numbered 5, after V lost 1 base and J lost 3 bases. The CDR3 totals 16 residues. CDR3 in amino acids: CASSLSGTGRKNIQYF. CDR3 in DNA: TGCGCCAGCAGCTTGTCCGGGACAGGGCGCAAAAACATTCAGTACTTC.

This chain connects TRBV7-9 to TRBJ2-3; 7 positions agree with TRBD2. Looked up from germline, CDR1 is SEHNR and CDR2 is FQNEAQ (reference sequence). V lost 2 bases to trimming and J lost 2 bases; unmatched junction nucleotides: 10. The CDR3 covers 17 residues. In nucleotides, the CDR3 is TGTGCCAGCAGCTTATTAGGGGCGGGAGAGCTCACAGATACGCAGTATTTT. The encoded protein is CASSLLGAGELTDTQYF. Complete variable domain (other parts from reference TRBV7-9 and TRBJ2-3): DTGVSQNPRHKITKRGQNVTFRCDPISEHNRLYWYRQTLGQGPEFLTYFQNEAQLEKSRLLSDRFSAERPKGSFSTLEIQRTEQGDSAMYLCASSLLGAGELTDTQYFGPGTRLTVL.

This clonotype was observed a few times. The V and J genes are TRBV28 and TRBJ1-2; D is possibly TRBD1 (5 bases). V dropped 3 bases and J dropped 3 bases, with 14 bases sitting between them. The germline V gene encodes CDR1 MDHEN and CDR2 SYDVKM. The CDR3 is made up of 15 amino acids. The CDR3 reads CASSLAGLRYYGYTF. CDR3 DNA sequence: TGTGCCAGCAGTTTGGCAGGGTTGAGGTACTATGGCTACACCTTC.

The chain carries TRBV3-1 and TRBJ2-1, with 7 bases matching TRBD2. Losses at the gene ends were 4 bases for V and 6 bases for J; bases not matched to a gene: 12. The CDR3 loop spans 16 amino acids. CDR1 is LGHDT and CDR2 is YNNKEL in the germline V gene (reference sequence). Here the CDR3 DNA reads TGTGCCAGCAGCCGTTACCTTAGCGGGTGGGCCAATGAGCAGTTCTTC. Residues: CASSRYLSGWANEQFF.

The J gene is TRBJ1-1, the V gene TRBV4-1; a weak D match, TRBD1 (5 bases). This CDR3 contains 15 residues. Between the trimmed V and J ends, which lost 0 bases and 5 bases, there was a span of 13 bases. Per the germline V gene, CDR1 is MGHRA and CDR2 is YSYEKL. The CDR3, as DNA: TGCGCCAGCAGCCAAGATCCGGGGGTCGGGACTGAAGCTTTCTTT. Translation gives CASSQDPGVGTEAFF.

The J gene is TRBJ2-3, the V gene TRBV20-1, with 10 nucleotides matching TRBD2. V lost 3 bases and J lost 4; bases outside the gene matches: 4. Germline assignment: CDR1 DFQATT and CDR2 SNEGSKA (reference sequence). CDR3 length equals 14 residues. CDR3 sequence (DNA): TGCAGTGCTAGGAAGCGGGAGGGGGCAGATACGCAGTATTTT. Translation gives CSARKREGADTQYF.

This clonotype was found a few times. V is TRBV28 and J is TRBJ2-3; D assignment may be TRBD1 or TRBD2 (5 bases each). Trimming stripped 6 bases from V and 0 bases from J, with 19 bases between. The CDR3 consists of 17 residues. Germline V gene lookup returns CDR1 MDHEN and CDR2 SYDVKM. As DNA, the CDR3 is TGTGCCAGCAGGGGGCTAAAAGGGACCGGGAGCACAGATACGCAGTATTTT. Its protein product is CASRGLKGTGSTDTQYF.

This chain links TRBV7-9 with TRBJ2-3; the D gene is possibly TRBD2 (6 bases). From germline, CDR1 is SEHNR and CDR2 FQNEAQ (reference sequence). The CDR3 length is 17 residues. Trimming cost V 3 bases and J 0 bases, with 16 bases left between them. The CDR3 region is CASSFIVAGPSTDTQYF. CDR3 coding DNA: TGTGCCAGCAGCTTTATTGTGGCGGGACCTAGCACAGATACGCAGTATTTT.

The chain uses TRBV6-1 and TRBJ1-5; TRBD1 aligns across 9 bases. Germline lookup yields CDR1 MNHNS and CDR2 SASEGT. The ends lost 7 bases at V and 0 bases at J; junction bases unmatched: 1. The CDR3 totals 14 residues. For the CDR3, the DNA is TGTGCCAGCATGGGACAGGGTAGCAATCAGCCCCAGCATTTT. This sequence encodes CASMGQGSNQPQHF.

This clonotype was picked up a small number of times. V is TRBV27 and J is TRBJ2-5; 10 bases are a match to TRBD2. V shed 2 bases and J 11 bases; nucleotides not matched to a gene: 17. This CDR3 has 17 amino acids. Germline CDR1 is MNHEY and CDR2 is SMNVEV (reference sequence). The CDR3 bases are TGTGCCAGCAGTTTACTTCGGCTAGCGGGGGCCCACAATGAGCAGTACTTC. Translated: CASSLLRLAGAHNEQYF.

The rearrangement uses TRBV28 and TRBJ2-1; TRBD2 matches 7 bases. The CDR3 has 15 residues. Germline V gene data show CDR1 as MDHEN and CDR2 as SYDVKM. The junction had 6 bases not matched to a gene; V was cut back by 1 base and J by 6 bases. The CDR3 loop is CASSLYLSGANEQFF. The CDR3 region has the DNA TGTGCCAGCAGTTTATACTTAAGCGGGGCCAATGAGCAGTTCTTC.

The chain employs TRBV28 and TRBJ2-7; D is ambiguous. Looked up from germline, CDR1 is MDHEN and CDR2 is SYDVKM. The CDR3 totals 13 residues. With 3 bases removed from V and 5 bases from J, the gap between germline ends came to 11 bases. CDR3 sequence: CASSFPRHHEQYF. The CDR3 nucleotides read TGTGCCAGCAGTTTCCCACGCCACCACGAGCAGTACTTC.

As for this clonotype: Its ends do not fully match the called genes, so a read error is possible. The chain couples TRBV28 to TRBJ1-6, with D tentatively TRBD1 (5 bases). Germline V gives CDR1 MDHEN, CDR2 SYDVKM. The CDR3 runs to 21 residues. Here the CDR3 DNA reads TGTGCCAGCAGTTTGGGGGATAAGAAGATGGGACGCAGCTCCTATAATTCACCCCCCCACTTT. As protein: CASSLGDKKMGRSSYNSPPHF.